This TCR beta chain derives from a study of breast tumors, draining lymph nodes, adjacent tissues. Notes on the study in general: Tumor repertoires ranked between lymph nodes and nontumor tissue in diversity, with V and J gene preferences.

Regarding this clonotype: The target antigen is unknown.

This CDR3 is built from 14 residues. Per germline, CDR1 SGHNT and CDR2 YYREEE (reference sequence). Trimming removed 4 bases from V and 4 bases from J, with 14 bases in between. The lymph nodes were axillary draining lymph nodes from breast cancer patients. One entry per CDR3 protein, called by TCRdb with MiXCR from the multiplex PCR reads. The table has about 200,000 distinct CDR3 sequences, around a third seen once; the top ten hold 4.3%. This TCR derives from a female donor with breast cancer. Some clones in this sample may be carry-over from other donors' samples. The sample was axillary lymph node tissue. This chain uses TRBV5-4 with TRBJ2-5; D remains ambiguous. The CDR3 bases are TGTGCCAGCAGCCCCCGGGCGACCCGAGAGACCCAGTACTTC. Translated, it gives CASSPRATRETQYF.